This T cell receptor beta chain was observed in a study of blood T cell repertoires in COVID-19. About the study: Some COVID-19 samples were acute and others convalescent; all came from the United States, Italy and Spain. T cells, B-cell-depleted T cells, or PBMCs provided the cDNA or gDNA that served as material.

The authors' processing: Reference gene primer amplification in the assay estimated nucleated cell counts. Sequenced by immunoSEQ multiplex PCR; TCRdb stores in-frame clones only, minus some. The V and J calls and clone size were taken over from that table, and D and trimming were inferred from the DNA. In the table there are 80,000 to 95,000 clones, approximately 87% of which are singletons. Germline values: CDR1 MNHNY, CDR2 SVGAGI (reference sequence). Trimming shortened V by 0 bases and J by 9 bases, and 15 bases separated the two germline ends. This CDR3 region has 16 residues. This clonotype originated in a woman in her sixties or seventies with acute or convalescent COVID-19. J is TRBJ1-6 and V is TRBV6-6; no clear D gene. The material sequenced was peripheral blood. CDR3 protein: CASSYSTPPAGSPLHF. The CDR3 coding sequence is TGTGCCAGCAGTTACTCGACCCCGCCAGCAGGTTCACCCCTCCACTTT.